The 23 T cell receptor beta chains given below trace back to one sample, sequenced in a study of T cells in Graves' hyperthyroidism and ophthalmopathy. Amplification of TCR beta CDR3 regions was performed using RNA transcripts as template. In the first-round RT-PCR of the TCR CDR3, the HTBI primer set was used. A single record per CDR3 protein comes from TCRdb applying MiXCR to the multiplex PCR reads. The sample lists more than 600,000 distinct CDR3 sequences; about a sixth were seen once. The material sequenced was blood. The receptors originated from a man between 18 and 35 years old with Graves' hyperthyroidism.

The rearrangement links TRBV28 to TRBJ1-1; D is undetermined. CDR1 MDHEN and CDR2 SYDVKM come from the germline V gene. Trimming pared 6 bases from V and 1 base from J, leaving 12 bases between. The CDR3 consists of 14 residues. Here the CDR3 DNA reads TGTGCCAGCAGAAACCCCGCAGCGAACACTGAAGCTTTCTTT. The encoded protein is CASRNPAANTEAFF.

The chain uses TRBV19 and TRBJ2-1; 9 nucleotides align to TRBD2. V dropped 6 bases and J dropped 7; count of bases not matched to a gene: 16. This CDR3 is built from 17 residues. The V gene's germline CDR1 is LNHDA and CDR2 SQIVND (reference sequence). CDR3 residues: CASRGFSGSRRGNEQFF. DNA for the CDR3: TGTGCCAGTAGAGGATTTAGCGGGAGCCGAAGGGGGAATGAGCAGTTCTTC. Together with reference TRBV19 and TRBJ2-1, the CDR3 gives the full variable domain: DGGITQSPKYLFRKEGQNVTLSCEQNLNHDAMYWYRQDPGQGLRLIYYSQIVNDFQKGDIAEGYSVSREKKESFPLTVTSAQKNPTAFYLCASRGFSGSRRGNEQFFGPGTRLTVL.

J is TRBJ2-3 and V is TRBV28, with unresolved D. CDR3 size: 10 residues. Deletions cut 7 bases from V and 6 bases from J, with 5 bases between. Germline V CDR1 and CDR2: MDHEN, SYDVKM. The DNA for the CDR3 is TGTGCCAGCATGGCGGATACGCAGTATTTT. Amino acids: CASMADTQYF.

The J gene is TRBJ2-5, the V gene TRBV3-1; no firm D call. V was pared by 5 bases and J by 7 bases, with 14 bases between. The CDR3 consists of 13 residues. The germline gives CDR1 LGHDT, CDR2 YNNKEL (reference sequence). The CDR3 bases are TGTGCCAGCAGCGTAGACCCAAGAGGGACCCAGTACTTC. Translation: CASSVDPRGTQYF.

The CDR3 sequence is CASSKGGVGYGYTF. As DNA, the CDR3 is TGTGCCAGCAGCAAAGGGGGCGTAGGCTATGGCTACACCTTC. The chain combines TRBV6-1 with TRBJ1-2, with 7 bases aligning to TRBD1. Germline V gene data show CDR1 as MNHNS and CDR2 as SASEGT. J gave up 4 bases and V 6 bases, and 8 bases lay outside the gene matches. The CDR3 is 14 residues long.

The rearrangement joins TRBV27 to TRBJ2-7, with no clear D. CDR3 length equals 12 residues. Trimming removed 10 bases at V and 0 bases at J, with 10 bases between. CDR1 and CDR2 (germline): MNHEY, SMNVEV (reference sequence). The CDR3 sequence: CAISRNSYEQYF. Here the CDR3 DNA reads TGTGCCATCTCCCGGAACTCCTACGAGCAGTACTTC.

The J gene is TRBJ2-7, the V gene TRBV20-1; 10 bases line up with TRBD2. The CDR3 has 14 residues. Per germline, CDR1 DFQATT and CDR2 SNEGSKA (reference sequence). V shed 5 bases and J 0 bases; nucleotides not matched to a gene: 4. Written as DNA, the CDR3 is TGCAGTGCTCTCTCTAGCGGGAGCTCCTACGAGCAGTACTTC. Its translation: CSALSSGSSYEQYF.

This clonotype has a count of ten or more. CDR3 nucleotides: TGTGCCAGCAGTTTATCAAGGCCCGCGGCCGACTCAGAGCAGTTCTTC. Protein: CASSLSRPAADSEQFF. The chain joins TRBV28 to TRBJ2-1; D gene unclear. The CDR3 extends over 16 amino acids. CDR1 MDHEN and CDR2 SYDVKM come from the germline V gene. V dropped 1 base and J dropped 10 bases, with 20 bases sitting between them.

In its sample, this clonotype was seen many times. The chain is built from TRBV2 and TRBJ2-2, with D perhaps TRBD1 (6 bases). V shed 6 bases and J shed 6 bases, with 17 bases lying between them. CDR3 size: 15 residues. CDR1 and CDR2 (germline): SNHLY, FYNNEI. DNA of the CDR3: TGTGCCAGCAGAGTACTCGACAGGTCTGCCGGGGAGCTGTTTTTT. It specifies CASRVLDRSAGELFF.

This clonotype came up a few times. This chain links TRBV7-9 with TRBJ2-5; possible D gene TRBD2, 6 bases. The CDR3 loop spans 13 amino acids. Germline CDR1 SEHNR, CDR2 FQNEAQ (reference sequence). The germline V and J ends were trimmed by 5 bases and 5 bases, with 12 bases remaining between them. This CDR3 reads CASSETSNETQYF. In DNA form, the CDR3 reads TGTGCCAGCAGCGAGACTAGTAACGAGACCCAGTACTTC.

The CDR3 is CASSFQVPTNTEAFF. The CDR3 DNA sequence: TGTGCCAGCAGCTTCCAGGTCCCGACGAACACTGAAGCTTTCTTT. The chain has TRBV5-6 and TRBJ1-1; no reliable D call. This CDR3 has 15 amino acids. Germline V gene lookup returns CDR1 SGHDT and CDR2 YYEEEE. The V end lost 2 bases, the J end lost 1 base, and 12 bases lay between the germline ends.

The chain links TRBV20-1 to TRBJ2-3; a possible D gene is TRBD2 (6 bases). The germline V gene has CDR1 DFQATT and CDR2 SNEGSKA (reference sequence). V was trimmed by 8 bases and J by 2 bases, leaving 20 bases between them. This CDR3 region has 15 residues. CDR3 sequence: CSTFRWGETTDTQYF. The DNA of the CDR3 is TGCAGTACCTTTCGATGGGGGGAAACCACAGATACGCAGTATTTT.

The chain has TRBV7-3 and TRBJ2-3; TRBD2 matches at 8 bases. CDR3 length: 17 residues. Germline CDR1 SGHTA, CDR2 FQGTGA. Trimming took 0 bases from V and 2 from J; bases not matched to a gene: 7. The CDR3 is CASSLTPWRGDTDTQYF. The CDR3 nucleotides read TGTGCCAGCAGCTTAACCCCTTGGCGGGGGGACACAGATACGCAGTATTTT.

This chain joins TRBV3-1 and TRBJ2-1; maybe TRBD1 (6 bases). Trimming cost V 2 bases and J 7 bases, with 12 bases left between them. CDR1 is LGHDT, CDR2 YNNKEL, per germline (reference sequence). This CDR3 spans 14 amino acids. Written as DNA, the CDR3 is TGTGCCAGCAGCCAACTACAGGGAACGAATGAGCAGTTCTTC. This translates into CASSQLQGTNEQFF.

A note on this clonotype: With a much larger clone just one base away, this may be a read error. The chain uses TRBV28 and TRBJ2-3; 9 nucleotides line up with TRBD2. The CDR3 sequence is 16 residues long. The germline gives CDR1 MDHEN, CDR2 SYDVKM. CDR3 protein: CASSTLGGRVTDMQYF. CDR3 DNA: TGTGCCAGCAGTACCCTAGGCGGGAGGGTCACAGATATGCAGTATTTT.

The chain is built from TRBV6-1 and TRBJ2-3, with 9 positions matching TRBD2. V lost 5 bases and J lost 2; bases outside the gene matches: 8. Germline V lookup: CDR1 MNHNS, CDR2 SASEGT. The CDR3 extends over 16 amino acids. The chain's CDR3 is CASSQWASGATDTQYF. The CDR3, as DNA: TGTGCCAGCAGTCAGTGGGCTAGCGGGGCCACAGATACGCAGTATTTT.

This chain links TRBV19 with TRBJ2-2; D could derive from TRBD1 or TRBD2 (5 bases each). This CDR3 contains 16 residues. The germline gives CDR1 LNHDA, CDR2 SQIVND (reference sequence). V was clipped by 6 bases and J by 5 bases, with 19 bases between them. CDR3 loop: CASRPDGTVGTGELFF. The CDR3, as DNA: TGTGCCAGTAGGCCGGATGGGACCGTAGGGACCGGGGAGCTGTTTTTT.

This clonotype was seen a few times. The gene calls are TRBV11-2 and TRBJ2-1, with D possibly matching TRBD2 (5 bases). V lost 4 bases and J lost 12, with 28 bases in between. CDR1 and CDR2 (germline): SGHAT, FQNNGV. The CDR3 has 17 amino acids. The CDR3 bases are TGTGCCAGCAGCTCGGTGGTCCGTGGCGGGTCCTACTATGGGCAGTTCTTC. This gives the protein CASSSVVRGGSYYGQFF.

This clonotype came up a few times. In DNA form, the CDR3 reads TGCAGTGCTAAGACTTGGCGAGGAAACTACGAGCAGTACTTC. It yields the protein CSAKTWRGNYEQYF. This chain links TRBV20-1 with TRBJ2-7; no definite D call. CDR1 DFQATT and CDR2 SNEGSKA come from the germline V gene (reference sequence). The length of the CDR3 is 14 residues. Trimming left V 4 bases short and J 3 bases short, with 16 bases between.

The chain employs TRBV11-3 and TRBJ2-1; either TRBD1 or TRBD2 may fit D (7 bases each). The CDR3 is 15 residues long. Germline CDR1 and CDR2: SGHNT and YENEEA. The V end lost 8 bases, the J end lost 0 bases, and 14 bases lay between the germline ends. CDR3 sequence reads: CASRGGDSSYNEQFF. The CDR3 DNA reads TGTGCCAGCCGAGGGGGGGACAGCTCCTACAATGAGCAGTTCTTC. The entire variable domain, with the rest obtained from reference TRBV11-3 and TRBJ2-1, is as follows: EAGVVQSPRYKIIEKKQPVAFWCNPISGHNTLYWYLQNLGQGPELLIRYENEEAVDDSQLPKDRFSAERLKGVDSTLKIQPAELGDSAVYLCASRGGDSSYNEQFFGPGTRLTVL.

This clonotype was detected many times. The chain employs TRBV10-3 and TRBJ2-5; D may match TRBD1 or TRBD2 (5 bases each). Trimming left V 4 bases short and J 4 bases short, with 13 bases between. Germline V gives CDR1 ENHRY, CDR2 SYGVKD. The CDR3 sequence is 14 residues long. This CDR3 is CAISAGTGPETQYF. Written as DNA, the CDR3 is TGTGCCATCAGTGCCGGGACCGGGCCAGAGACCCAGTACTTC.

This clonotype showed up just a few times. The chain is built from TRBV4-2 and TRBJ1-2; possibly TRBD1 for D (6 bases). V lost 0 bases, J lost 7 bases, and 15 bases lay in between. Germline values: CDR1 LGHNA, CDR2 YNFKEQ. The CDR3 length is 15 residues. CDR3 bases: TGTGCCAGCAGCCAAGATCGGGGGGCGACCCCTGGCTACACCTTC. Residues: CASSQDRGATPGYTF.

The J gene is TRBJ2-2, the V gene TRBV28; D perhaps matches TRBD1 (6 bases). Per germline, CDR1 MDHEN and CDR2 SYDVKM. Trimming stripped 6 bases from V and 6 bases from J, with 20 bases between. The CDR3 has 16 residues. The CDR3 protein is CASRTTGTTAPGELFF. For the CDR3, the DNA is TGTGCCAGCAGGACTACCGGGACAACCGCCCCCGGGGAGCTGTTTTTT.